These 18 T cell receptor beta chains came from one sample sequenced in a study of type 1 regulatory T cells. TCRdb processed the reads anew with MiXCR; each CDR3 protein has one entry. The sample carries approximately 43,000 distinct CDR3 sequences, less than 15% recorded once. No cognate antigen is known for these TCRs. The sequencing sample was made of cultured non-Tr1 T cells, either the whole culture or a sorted T cell fraction (not recorded which). The receptors were gathered from a human donor in good health.

With respect to this clonotype: This may stem from a read error, because a much larger clone lies one nucleotide away. The CDR3 ends on some other residue instead of the conserved phenylalanine or tryptophan, so this is likely a read error. The J gene is TRBJ2-1, the V gene TRBV6-2 or TRBV6-3, with D perhaps assigned TRBD1 or TRBD2 (5 bases each). Germline values: CDR1 MNHEY, CDR2 SVGEGT. The CDR3 spans 18 residues. V shed 2 bases and J shed 1 base, with 18 bases lying between them. The CDR3 DNA follows: TGTGCCAGCAGTTACCTAATAGGGCAGGGAGTATCCTACAATGAGCAGTTCCTC. Protein sequence: CASSYLIGQGVSYNEQFL.

The V call is TRBV3-1, the J call TRBJ1-1; no reliable D call. Per germline, CDR1 LGHDT and CDR2 YNNKEL (reference sequence). This CDR3 comprises 13 residues. Trimming shortened V by 0 bases and J by 6 bases, and 8 bases separated the two germline ends. The CDR3 sequence is CASSQEGSPEAFF. CDR3 DNA sequence: TGTGCCAGCAGCCAAGAGGGAAGTCCTGAAGCTTTCTTT. The whole variable domain, remainder taken from reference TRBV3-1 and TRBJ1-1, is DTAVSQTPKYLVTQMGNDKSIKCEQNLGHDTMYWYKQDSKKFLKIMFSYNNKELIINETVPNRFSPKSPDKAHLNLHINSLELGDSAVYFCASSQEGSPEAFFGQGTRLTVV.

For this clonotype: At one boundary the junction diverges from the germline segment, which might be a read error. The chain couples TRBV20-1 to TRBJ2-7; D call uncertain. Germline CDR1 reads DFQATT; CDR2 reads SNEGSKA (reference sequence). The CDR3 totals 15 residues. This chain's CDR3 is CSARGNGLGSYGQYF. The CDR3 DNA follows: TGCAGTGCTAGAGGAAACGGCCTTGGCTCCTACGGGCAGTACTTC.

The V gene is TRBV12-3 or TRBV12-4, the J gene TRBJ1-1, with D uncertain. The CDR3 is 16 amino acids. V was pared by 3 bases and J by 1 base, with 15 bases between. The CDR3 coding sequence is TGTGCCAGCAGTTTGGCCAGCAAAAAGACGAACACTGAAGCTTTCTTT. Protein sequence: CASSLASKKTNTEAFF.

This clonotype came up a few times. The chain employs TRBV20-1 and TRBJ2-3; 9 bases are shared with TRBD2. The CDR3 runs to 14 residues. V gave up 3 bases and J gave up 2 bases; unmatched junction bases: 3. From germline, CDR1 is DFQATT and CDR2 SNEGSKA (reference sequence). The DNA of the CDR3 is TGCAGTGCTAGGCGGGGGGGCTTCACAGATACGCAGTATTTT. Translating it yields CSARRGGFTDTQYF.

This sequence joins TRBV6-6 and TRBJ1-1; TRBD1 agrees at 7 bases. The CDR3 has 13 amino acids. Germline V gene lookup returns CDR1 MNHNY and CDR2 SVGAGI (reference sequence). J was trimmed by 5 bases and V by 7 bases; bases with no gene match: 7. DNA for the CDR3: TGTGCCAGCACCCCGACAGGGATGACTGAAGCTTTCTTT. Translating it yields CASTPTGMTEAFF.

The table lists this clonotype with a few counts. The chain employs TRBV24-1 and TRBJ2-2, with 10 bases fitting TRBD1. CDR1 and CDR2 from the germline V gene are KGHDR and SFDVKD. After removal of 5 bases from V and 6 bases from J, the junction contained 5 bases not matched to a gene. The CDR3 runs 15 residues. This CDR3 reads CATSAVDRGAGELFF. The CDR3 region has the DNA TGTGCCACCAGTGCTGTGGACAGGGGGGCCGGGGAGCTGTTTTTT.

This clonotype was seen many times. This chain uses TRBV19 with TRBJ2-5; TRBD1 matches 7 bases. CDR3 size: 15 residues. The V segment lost 2 bases and the J segment 4 bases; nucleotides outside the gene matches: 7. CDR1 and CDR2 from the germline V gene are LNHDA and SQIVND (reference sequence). In DNA, the CDR3 is TGTGCCAGTAGTATACAAGGACAGGCGGGAGAGACCCAGTACTTC. Amino acid sequence: CASSIQGQAGETQYF.

Comment on this clonotype: The final CDR3 position lacks the conserved phenylalanine or tryptophan, pointing to a likely read error. No DNA is shown, since the ends of the CDR3 on it are uncertain; the CDR3 is the one TCRdb lists. The chain links TRBV3-1 to TRBJ2-1; the table's D gene call, TRBD2, was not cross checked with the DNA. Per the germline V gene, CDR1 is LGHDT and CDR2 is YNNKEL (reference sequence). A total of 13 residues make up the CDR3, ends included. The CDR3 protein is CASSQTSAGLVWV.

This clonotype was seen a handful of times. The chain joins TRBV20-1 to TRBJ1-5; a possible D gene is TRBD1 (5 bases). The CDR3 consists of 13 residues. The germline gives CDR1 DFQATT, CDR2 SNEGSKA (reference sequence). The V end lost 5 bases, the J end lost 5 bases, and 13 bases lay between the germline ends. CDR3 DNA sequence: TGCAGTGCTCAGACAGAAAGCTATCAGCCCCAGCATTTT. Translated, it gives CSAQTESYQPQHF.

This clonotype has ten or more counts. The V and J genes are TRBV5-1 and TRBJ2-2, with D perhaps TRBD2 (7 bases). This CDR3 is 15 amino acids long. Trimming took off 3 bases at V and 5 bases at J, with 14 bases between the two ends. Germline assignment: CDR1 SGHRS and CDR2 YFSETQ. Here the CDR3 reads CASSYRTAGTGELFF. In nucleotides, the CDR3 is TGCGCCAGCAGCTATCGGACAGCGGGAACCGGGGAGCTGTTTTTT.

This clonotype has only a few counts. V gene TRBV9 combines with J gene TRBJ2-3, with D possibly TRBD2 on 6 matching bases. Germline V CDR1 and CDR2: SGDLS, YYNGEE. V was shortened by 4 bases and J by 4 bases, with 13 bases between the two germline ends. The CDR3 runs 14 residues. The CDR3 reads CASSSRTGADTQYF. The DNA of the CDR3 is TGTGCCAGCAGCTCCCGGACGGGAGCAGATACGCAGTATTTT.

The table lists this clonotype with many counts. The chain is built from TRBV7-9 and TRBJ2-2; TRBD2 matches 10 bases. The CDR3 is 16 residues long. Trimming removed 3 bases from V and 6 bases from J; junction bases left unmatched: 7. Germline values: CDR1 SEHNR, CDR2 FQNEAQ (reference sequence). Here the CDR3 DNA reads TGTGCCAGCAGCTTGTGGGCTAGCGGGAGTTCCGGGGAGCTGTTTTTT. Amino acid sequence: CASSLWASGSSGELFF.

Many counts were recorded for this clonotype. The chain combines TRBV7-2 with TRBJ2-1, with 7 bases matching TRBD2. V gave up 5 bases and J gave up 10 bases; unmatched junction bases: 5. Germline lookup yields CDR1 SGHTA and CDR2 FQGNSA. The CDR3 extends over 12 amino acids. DNA for the CDR3: TGTGCCAGCAGCCTCCGGACTAGGGAGCAGTTCTTC. It yields the protein CASSLRTREQFF.

The chain recombines TRBV6-6 with TRBJ1-4, with 10 bases lining up with TRBD1. CDR3 length: 14 residues. Germline assignment: CDR1 MNHNY and CDR2 SVGAGI (reference sequence). Losses at the gene ends were 8 bases for V and 5 bases for J; bases not matched to a gene: 5. The chain's CDR3 is CASDRTGGNEKLFF. In nucleotides, the CDR3 is TGTGCCAGCGATCGGACAGGGGGAAATGAAAAACTGTTTTTT.

This clonotype was detected once. V gene TRBV7-2 combines with J gene TRBJ1-2; 9 nucleotides match TRBD1. V shed 4 bases and J 3 bases; nucleotides not matched to a gene: 6. Germline CDR1 SGHTA, CDR2 FQGNSA. This CDR3 is built from 15 residues. Written as DNA, the CDR3 is TGTGCCAGCAGCTCTCCGGGACAGGGCGACTATGGCTACACCTTC. Protein: CASSSPGQGDYGYTF.

The V gene is TRBV7-2, the J gene TRBJ2-3; D is perhaps TRBD1 or TRBD2 (5 bases each). This CDR3 is 14 amino acids long. CDR1 and CDR2 from the germline V gene are SGHTA and FQGNSA. Trimming stripped 4 bases from V and 6 bases from J, with 14 bases between. The CDR3 is CASSSRQRPDTQYF. CDR3 sequence (DNA): TGTGCCAGCAGCTCCCGACAGCGGCCTGATACGCAGTATTTT.

There are many counts of this clonotype. The chain carries TRBV5-1 and TRBJ2-5; TRBD1 might be the D (6 bases). The V gene's germline CDR1 is SGHRS and CDR2 YFSETQ. V lost 3 bases and J lost 1, with 10 bases in between. CDR3 size: 14 residues. CDR3: CASSSAGAQETQYF. For the CDR3, the DNA is TGCGCCAGCAGCTCCGCAGGGGCCCAAGAGACCCAGTACTTC.